The entry below gives a single TCR beta chain sequence along with its context. Its specificity is not known. Repertoires were generated with immunoSEQ multiplex PCR, while TCRdb's copy carries only in-frame clones and drops some. The sample lists about 49,000 clones; 70% to 85% were seen once. The record originates from a study of T cell responses to AZD1222 COVID-19 vaccine. Study-wide points: None of the repertoires were sampled until the peak T cell response had passed. Once two AZD1222 doses were given, Spike-specific TCR breadth and depth went up. Clonal diversity may have been underestimated in mostly white British donors.

The CDR3 length is 14 residues. Trimming took 1 base from V and 4 from J, leaving 10 bases between them. In germline, CDR1 is SGHNT, CDR2 YENEEA. The material sequenced was peripheral blood, taken on day 0 of MenACWY control vaccination. The clonotype was recovered from an adult in good health. This chain connects TRBV11-3 to TRBJ2-5; tentatively, D is TRBD1 (5 bases). The CDR3, as DNA: TGTGCCAGCAGCTTAGCGGCAGACAGAGAGACCCAGTACTTC. Its protein product is CASSLAADRETQYF.